The clone carrying this T cell receptor (beta chain) was counted a few times. Produced via immunoSEQ multiplex PCR; TCRdb's table is partial and in-frame only. The profile shows roughly 75,000 clones, 84% of them singletons. The germline V gene encodes CDR1 WNHNN and CDR2 SYGVQD (reference sequence). The length of the CDR3 is 13 residues. The V and J ends lost 5 bases and 6 bases respectively, with 14 bases between them. This entry belongs to a study of T cell responses to AZD1222 COVID-19 vaccine. The sample was peripheral blood, taken on day 0 of AZD1222 vaccination. This chain joins TRBV10-1 and TRBJ2-7; unclear D gene. The sequence was collected from an adult in good health. As DNA, the CDR3 is TGCGCCAGCAGTCCCGGCTTAGGCCGCGAGCAGTACTTC. It translates to CASSPGLGREQYF.